One and the same sample provided the 28 T cell receptor beta chains below, sequenced in a study of T cells after yellow fever vaccination. TCRdb ran MiXCR on the 5' RACE reads and lists one entry per CDR3 protein. In the table there are about 220,000 distinct CDR3 sequences, 3% to 4% of which are singletons. Source: CD4+ T cells sorted from PBMCs, taken 10 days after the yellow fever booster vaccination. These receptors were taken from a man between 18 and 29 years old who received the YFV17D yellow fever vaccine.

This clonotype was counted many times. J is TRBJ1-5 and V is TRBV12-3 or TRBV12-4, with D hard to call. This CDR3 is built from 13 residues. Trimming cost V 6 bases and J 8 bases, with 14 bases left between them. The CDR3, as DNA: TGTGCCAGCAGAGGTGGGGAAACCGAGCCCCAGCATTTT. This sequence encodes CASRGGETEPQHF.

This clonotype was recorded many times. V is TRBV3-1 and J is TRBJ1-2; D remains unclear. V was cut by 2 bases and J by 7 bases, with 8 bases left in between. The CDR3 runs 12 residues. CDR1 and CDR2 from the germline V gene are LGHDT and YNNKEL (reference sequence). The CDR3 sequence: CASSQSDFGYTF. The CDR3, as DNA: TGTGCCAGCAGCCAATCCGACTTTGGCTACACCTTC. Full variable domain (missing parts from reference TRBV3-1 and TRBJ1-2): DTAVSQTPKYLVTQMGNDKSIKCEQNLGHDTMYWYKQDSKKFLKIMFSYNNKELIINETVPNRFSPKSPDKAHLNLHINSLELGDSAVYFCASSQSDFGYTFGSGTRLTVV.

This clonotype has a count of ten or more. V usage is TRBV5-1 and J usage is TRBJ2-5; TRBD2 aligns across 9 bases. The germline V gene has CDR1 SGHRS and CDR2 YFSETQ. The CDR3 extends over 14 amino acids. The ends lost 4 bases at V and 5 bases at J; junction bases unmatched: 6. CDR3 DNA: TGCGCCAGCAGCGAAGGACTAGCGATGGAGACCCAGTACTTC. Translating it yields CASSEGLAMETQYF.

This clonotype was counted only a few times. This chain connects TRBV7-9 to TRBJ1-1; TRBD1 aligns across 7 bases. The CDR3 is made up of 16 amino acids. The germline V gene encodes CDR1 SEHNR and CDR2 FQNEAQ (reference sequence). Unmatched junction bases numbered 5, after V lost 1 base and J lost 0 bases. In DNA, the CDR3 is TGTGCCAGCAGCTTAGATCGGACAGGAGTGAACACTGAAGCTTTCTTT. This translates into CASSLDRTGVNTEAFF.

This clonotype turned up a few times. The chain is built from TRBV10-3 and TRBJ2-5; a possible D gene is TRBD2 (6 bases). CDR3 length equals 13 residues. Trimming pared 4 bases from V and 2 bases from J, leaving 8 bases between. The germline V gene has CDR1 ENHRY and CDR2 SYGVKD. CDR3 DNA: TGTGCCATCAGTGTAGCGGTACAAGAGACCCAGTACTTC. Translation: CAISVAVQETQYF.

In this sample, this clonotype turned up many times. This chain uses TRBV20-1 with TRBJ1-4, with D uncertain. This CDR3 region has 16 residues. V was trimmed by 0 bases and J by 0 bases, leaving 11 bases between them. From germline, CDR1 is DFQATT and CDR2 SNEGSKA (reference sequence). CDR3 coding DNA: TGCAGTGCTAGAGATTTCATGGAGGCAACTAATGAAAAACTGTTTTTT. Protein product: CSARDFMEATNEKLFF.

There are many counts of this clonotype. V and J are TRBV15 and TRBJ1-5, with no clear D. The CDR3 length is 15 residues. Germline V lookup: CDR1 LNHNV, CDR2 YYDKDF (reference sequence). The germline V and J ends were trimmed by 0 bases and 3 bases, with 9 bases remaining between them. DNA for the CDR3: TGTGCCACCAGCAGAGATCCACGGATCAATCAGCCCCAGCATTTT. Translation: CATSRDPRINQPQHF.

The J gene is TRBJ2-3, the V gene TRBV10-3; possible D gene TRBD2, 5 bases. The CDR3 length is 14 residues. V lost 2 bases and J lost 11, with 17 bases in between. Germline assignment: CDR1 ENHRY and CDR2 SYGVKD. The CDR3 is CAISENRALEGQYF. DNA for the CDR3: TGTGCCATCAGTGAGAATAGGGCCCTAGAGGGGCAGTATTTT.

Many counts were recorded for this clonotype. DNA of the CDR3: TGTGCCACTAAGAACAGGGGTCCTTACACCGGGGAGCTGTTTTTT. This translates into CATKNRGPYTGELFF. The chain has TRBV10-3 and TRBJ2-2, with 7 bases matching TRBD1. V lost 10 bases, J lost 3 bases, and 11 bases stayed unmatched. There are 15 residues in the CDR3. Germline assignment: CDR1 ENHRY and CDR2 SYGVKD.

This clonotype was seen only a few times. The V and J genes are TRBV27 and TRBJ2-2; possibly TRBD1 for D (5 bases). CDR1 is MNHEY and CDR2 is SMNVEV in the germline V gene (reference sequence). CDR3 size: 15 residues. Trimming shortened V by 9 bases and J by 4 bases, and 18 bases separated the two germline ends. In nucleotides, the CDR3 is TGTGCCAGTTCCCCACGCAGGGCTTCCACCGGGGAGCTGTTTTTT. Its translation: CASSPRRASTGELFF.

This chain links TRBV7-2 with TRBJ1-6; 9 nucleotides agree with TRBD1. Germline V gene data show CDR1 as SGHTA and CDR2 as FQGNSA. J lost 10 bases, V lost 1 base, and 11 bases had no gene match. The CDR3 totals 17 residues. The CDR3 region has the DNA TGTGCCAGCAGCTTAGGGACAGGGGCCCCCTTTATATCACCCCTCCACTTT. The encoded protein is CASSLGTGAPFISPLHF.

This clonotype was picked up many times. The CDR3, as DNA: TGTGCCAGCAGCTTGGGACACTATAATTCACCCCTCCACTTT. Its translation is CASSLGHYNSPLHF. The chain couples TRBV7-9 to TRBJ1-6, with D perhaps matching TRBD1 (6 bases). Germline CDR1 reads SEHNR; CDR2 reads FQNEAQ (reference sequence). This CDR3 is 14 amino acids long. With 3 bases removed from V and 3 bases from J, the gap between germline ends came to 6 bases. The variable domain in full, completed from reference TRBV7-9 and TRBJ1-6, reads DTGVSQNPRHKITKRGQNVTFRCDPISEHNRLYWYRQTLGQGPEFLTYFQNEAQLEKSRLLSDRFSAERPKGSFSTLEIQRTEQGDSAMYLCASSLGHYNSPLHFGNGTRLTVT.

There are a few counts of this clonotype. The J gene is TRBJ1-3, the V gene TRBV5-1; 7 bases align to TRBD1. V dropped 4 bases and J dropped 0; count of bases not matched to a gene: 4. This CDR3 comprises 15 residues. Germline lookup yields CDR1 SGHRS and CDR2 YFSETQ. CDR3 sequence (DNA): TGCGCCAGCAGCGAGGGACAGCCCTCTGGAAACACCATATATTTT. The encoded protein is CASSEGQPSGNTIYF.

This clonotype appeared many times. The J gene is TRBJ1-4, the V gene TRBV6-5; D is possibly TRBD1 (6 bases). V lost 6 bases, J lost 7 bases, and 21 bases lay in between. The CDR3 extends over 16 amino acids. Per germline, CDR1 MNHEY and CDR2 SVGAGI. The CDR3 bases are TGTGCCAGCAGCCGCGACAGGCCCAGACTCGGTGAAAAACTGTTTTTT. This sequence encodes CASSRDRPRLGEKLFF.

This clonotype was found a few times. CDR3 nucleotide sequence: TGCGCCAGCAGCTTGGCGGACCCCAAACTCGATACGCAGTATTTT. This codes for CASSLADPKLDTQYF. The chain is built from TRBV5-1 and TRBJ2-3, with unresolved D. Germline-derived CDR1 and CDR2 are SGHRS and YFSETQ. V dropped 0 bases and J dropped 6 bases, with 14 bases sitting between them. The CDR3 totals 15 residues.

The chain joins TRBV7-9 to TRBJ1-1, with D perhaps TRBD1 (5 bases). The V end was cut by 7 bases, the J end by 11 bases, with 17 bases between. The CDR3 runs to 12 residues. Per the germline V gene, CDR1 is SEHNR and CDR2 is FQNEAQ (reference sequence). The CDR3 here is CASNPAQARAFF. CDR3 nucleotides: TGTGCCAGCAACCCAGCACAGGCGAGGGCTTTCTTT.

This clonotype was counted a few times. The chain joins TRBV6-1 to TRBJ2-1; 8 bases match TRBD1. CDR1 and CDR2 from the germline V gene are MNHNS and SASEGT. V lost 7 bases and J lost 0; bases outside the gene matches: 5. The length of the CDR3 is 15 residues. The CDR3 DNA is TGTGCCAGCAAAGTTGACAGGGGCTCCTACAATGAGCAGTTCTTC. Encoded protein: CASKVDRGSYNEQFF.

J is TRBJ1-1 and V is TRBV19; 9 nucleotides match TRBD1. This CDR3 is built from 15 residues. Germline V gene data show CDR1 as LNHDA and CDR2 as SQIVND (reference sequence). J lost 2 bases, V lost 6 bases, and 7 bases had no gene match. CDR3 nucleotide sequence: TGTGCCAGTAGGAATAGGGACAGGGCCAACACTGAAGCTTTCTTT. As protein: CASRNRDRANTEAFF.

The rearrangement uses TRBV19 and TRBJ2-2; tentative D call: TRBD1 (5 bases). The V and J ends lost 5 bases and 0 bases respectively, with 13 bases between them. The CDR3 covers 16 residues. Germline V gene data show CDR1 as LNHDA and CDR2 as SQIVND (reference sequence). This CDR3 reads CASSSSWGANTGELFF. As DNA, the CDR3 is TGTGCCAGTAGTTCCTCCTGGGGCGCGAACACCGGGGAGCTGTTTTTT. The full variable domain, rest sourced from reference TRBV19 and TRBJ2-2, is DGGITQSPKYLFRKEGQNVTLSCEQNLNHDAMYWYRQDPGQGLRLIYYSQIVNDFQKGDIAEGYSVSREKKESFPLTVTSAQKNPTAFYLCASSSSWGANTGELFFGEGSRLTVL.

This clonotype was picked up a small number of times. The chain is built from TRBV6-6 and TRBJ2-7; the match to TRBD2 covers 10 bases. Germline V gene lookup returns CDR1 MNHNY and CDR2 SVGAGI (reference sequence). Unmatched junction bases numbered 12, after V lost 6 bases and J lost 4 bases. There are 16 residues in the CDR3. The chain's CDR3 is CASSPPGSGGAYEQYF. CDR3 bases: TGTGCCAGCAGCCCGCCAGGGAGCGGGGGGGCATACGAGCAGTACTTC.

At least ten counts were recorded for this clonotype. The chain carries TRBV5-1 and TRBJ1-3; 7 bases are shared with TRBD1. CDR1 is SGHRS, CDR2 YFSETQ, per germline. V shed 0 bases, J shed 0 bases, and the junction held 3 bases outside the gene matches. The CDR3 sequence is 16 residues long. The CDR3 region has the DNA TGCGCCAGCAGCTTGGCCGGGACAGACTCTGGAAACACCATATATTTT. As protein: CASSLAGTDSGNTIYF. Together with reference TRBV5-1 and TRBJ1-3, the CDR3 gives the full variable domain: KAGVTQTPRYLIKTRGQQVTLSCSPISGHRSVSWYQQTPGQGLQFLFEYFSETQRNKGNFPGRFSGRQFSNSRSEMNVSTLELGDSALYLCASSLAGTDSGNTIYFGEGSWLTVV.

This clonotype was seen a handful of times. J is TRBJ2-1 and V is TRBV5-1, with TRBD1 identical over 7 bases. V shed 2 bases and J 8 bases; nucleotides not matched to a gene: 10. CDR1 is SGHRS and CDR2 is YFSETQ in the germline V gene. This CDR3 contains 15 residues. CDR3 loop: CASSFDRAIRDEQFF. The CDR3, as DNA: TGCGCCAGCAGCTTCGACAGGGCCATTAGAGATGAGCAGTTCTTC.

The sample holds many counts of this clonotype. V is TRBV7-7 and J is TRBJ2-5, with 7 bases matching TRBD2. The CDR3 is 13 amino acids. CDR1 SSHAT and CDR2 FNYEAQ come from the germline V gene (reference sequence). CDR3 bases: TGTGCTAGCGCCCTAGCGGACCAAGAGACCCAGTACTTC. It codes for CASALADQETQYF.

This clonotype was seen ten or more times. The CDR3 protein is CASSWDRGEQYF. CDR3 nucleotide sequence: TGCGCCAGCAGCTGGGACAGGGGCGAGCAGTACTTC. This chain connects TRBV5-1 to TRBJ2-7; TRBD1 matches 10 bases. V lost 3 bases and J lost 6; bases outside the gene matches: 0. The CDR3 covers 12 residues. Germline CDR1 SGHRS, CDR2 YFSETQ. The full variable domain, with the rest looked up from reference TRBV5-1 and TRBJ2-7, is KAGVTQTPRYLIKTRGQQVTLSCSPISGHRSVSWYQQTPGQGLQFLFEYFSETQRNKGNFPGRFSGRQFSNSRSEMNVSTLELGDSALYLCASSWDRGEQYFGPGTRLTVT.

This clonotype showed up just a few times. The rearrangement uses TRBV5-1 and TRBJ1-4; 10 bases match TRBD1. Germline V gene lookup returns CDR1 SGHRS and CDR2 YFSETQ. Trimming took 4 bases from V and 6 from J; bases not matched to a gene: 3. There are 14 residues in the CDR3. The CDR3 DNA reads TGCGCCAGCAGCGAGGGGACAGGGGATGAAAAACTGTTTTTT. This codes for CASSEGTGDEKLFF.

This clonotype has more than one count but fewer than ten. DNA of the CDR3: TGTGCCAGCAGCTTAGCCGACAGCGATCAGCCCCAGCATTTT. It codes for CASSLADSDQPQHF. The chain couples TRBV7-2 to TRBJ1-5; possibly TRBD1 for D (5 bases). The CDR3 has 14 residues. V was cut by 0 bases and J by 5 bases, with 8 bases left in between. Germline CDR1 SGHTA, CDR2 FQGNSA.

In this sample, this clonotype turned up a few times. The chain joins TRBV15 to TRBJ2-7; TRBD1 matches at 7 bases. Trimming cost V 0 bases and J 2 bases; bases outside gene matches: 4. The CDR3 has 15 amino acids. CDR1 LNHNV and CDR2 YYDKDF come from the germline V gene (reference sequence). CDR3 DNA: TGTGCCACCAGCAGAGATGTAAGGGGGCCCTACGAGCAGTACGTC. It encodes CATSRDVRGPYEQYV.

The chain recombines TRBV5-4 with TRBJ2-1; D is possibly TRBD1 (5 bases). V was trimmed by 0 bases and J by 4 bases, leaving 11 bases between them. The CDR3 totals 15 residues. Germline V lookup: CDR1 SGHNT, CDR2 YYREEE (reference sequence). The CDR3 region has the DNA TGTGCCAGCAGCTTGGCCGGGCCAGGGTACAATGAGCAGTTCTTC. Amino acids: CASSLAGPGYNEQFF. Full variable domain (missing parts from reference TRBV5-4 and TRBJ2-1): ETGVTQSPTHLIKTRGQQVTLRCSSQSGHNTVSWYQQALGQGPQFIFQYYREEENGRGNFPPRFSGLQFPNYSSELNVNALELDDSALYLCASSLAGPGYNEQFFGPGTRLTVL.